This is a list of T cell receptor beta chains from one sample in a study of blood T cell repertoires in COVID-19. Repertoires were generated with immunoSEQ multiplex PCR, while TCRdb's copy carries only in-frame clones and drops some. The data hold 150,000 or so clones, with approximately 86% observed a single time. The material sequenced was peripheral blood. These receptors were taken from a man aged 60-69 years who had recovered from COVID-19. CDR3s include the opening cysteine and the closing phenylalanine or tryptophan. A D gene is named only where the DNA matches it firmly. Not every row has a clone size; where given, it reads once, few, many or a size class.

clone_size	v_call	cdr3_length	d_call	j_call	cdr3_aa
-	TRBV15	14	TRBD1	TRBJ1-3	CATSTGTDGNTIYF
-	TRBV25-1	15	-	TRBJ1-4	CASSEFRGVGEKLFF
-	TRBV10-3	14	TRBD1	TRBJ1-6	CAISATGVGSPLHF
-	TRBV30	12	-	TRBJ2-7	CAWSRRSGEQYF
-	TRBV29-1	13	TRBD2	TRBJ2-3	CSRRGGGTDTQYF
-	TRBV9	14	-	TRBJ2-7	CASSARPGPGEQYF
-	TRBV4-3	17	TRBD1	TRBJ1-3	CASSPTQQGAAGNTIYF
-	TRBV5-4	16	TRBD1	TRBJ1-6	CASSLAKTGLNSPLHF
-	TRBV11-2	16	-	TRBJ2-7	CASSSTGSLNSYEQYF
-	TRBV6-5	16	TRBD1	TRBJ1-1	CASSYLIRGANTEAFF
-	TRBV7-8	15	TRBD2	TRBJ2-1	CASSAPGLAGDEQFF
-	TRBV27	12	TRBD1	TRBJ2-5	CASGQGGETQYF
-	TRBV30	16	-	TRBJ1-3	CAWTQEGYYSGNTIYF
-	TRBV13	15	TRBD1	TRBJ2-1	CASRGGDRVHNEQFF
-	TRBV11-3	15	-	TRBJ1-3	CASSLTGTSGNTIYF
-	TRBV7-2	16	-	TRBJ1-5	CASSLVGQNSNQPQHF
-	TRBV5-4	14	-	TRBJ2-1	CASSQAGSANEQFF
few	TRBV7-8	14	-	TRBJ2-7	CASTLPPPASEQYF
-	TRBV12-5	13	TRBD2	TRBJ2-1	CASGLAGDNEQFF
once	TRBV7-9	15	TRBD1	TRBJ2-2	CASSPRDRNTGELFF
-	TRBV5-1	15	-	TRBJ2-1	CASSSDPGVINEQFF
-	TRBV27	16	TRBD1	TRBJ1-1	CASSSHRGAGRTEAFF
-	TRBV5-1	13	TRBD1	TRBJ1-3	CASSPRQGDTIYF
-	TRBV2	16	TRBD1	TRBJ2-6	CASSQTGGSGANVLTF
-	TRBV19	16	TRBD1	TRBJ1-4	CASSLPGQGLGEKLFF
-	TRBV6-5	15	TRBD1	TRBJ1-6	CASSLTGGYNSPLHF
-	TRBV4-3	13	-	TRBJ1-5	CASSQALDQPQHF
-	TRBV5-1	14	-	TRBJ1-1	CASSSTLEVAEAFF
-	TRBV6-1	15	-	TRBJ2-7	CASSERYGASGEQYF
-	TRBV19	15	-	TRBJ2-2	CASSIQASNTGELFF
-	TRBV7-3	16	-	TRBJ2-1	CASSLTGTPRSNEQFF
once	TRBV18	15	TRBD1	TRBJ1-3	CASSRQGGDGNTIYF
-	TRBV29-1	13	-	TRBJ2-1	CSLTDTRVNEQFF
-	TRBV7-2	16	TRBD2	TRBJ2-3	CASSLLAGGTPDTQYF
-	TRBV18	13	-	TRBJ2-3	CASSPPGADTQYF
-	TRBV27	13	-	TRBJ1-2	CASSFGGTAGYTF
few	TRBV5-1	15	-	TRBJ1-4	CASMQGSATNEKLFF
-	TRBV20-1	11	-	TRBJ1-2	CSAKTDYGYTF
-	TRBV7-9	15	TRBD1	TRBJ2-3	CASSSQGSSTDTQYF